These 21 T cell receptor beta chains originate from one sample sequenced in a study of identical twins. TCRdb analysed the 5' RACE reads with MiXCR anew, one entry per CDR3 protein. The sample has approximately 700,000 distinct CDR3 sequences, around 6% seen once. Specimen: naive T cells sorted from blood. The receptors here all came from a man aged 18 to 30 in good health.

The V gene is TRBV11-1, the J gene TRBJ2-4, with 11 bases lining up with TRBD2. CDR1 and CDR2 from the germline V gene are SGHAT and FQDESV (reference sequence). The J segment lost 0 bases and the V segment lost 4 bases, leaving 14 bases of the junction unmatched. CDR3 length: 20 amino acids. CDR3 in DNA: TGTGCCAGCAGCTCAGGGCTAGCGGGAGGATGGGGACTAGCCAAAAACATTCAGTACTTC. Encoded protein: CASSSGLAGGWGLAKNIQYF. Supplemented by reference TRBV11-1 and TRBJ2-4, the full variable domain reads EAEVAQSPRYKITEKSQAVAFWCDPISGHATLYWYRQILGQGPELLVQFQDESVVDDSQLPKDRFSAERLKGVDSTLKIQPAELGDSAMYLCASSSGLAGGWGLAKNIQYFGAGTRLSVL.

The CDR3 here is CASSPLPPTSAKAEQFF. DNA of the CDR3: TGTGCCAGCAGCCCCCTCCCTCCAACTAGCGCAAAAGCGGAGCAGTTCTTC. V and J are TRBV12-3 or TRBV12-4 and TRBJ2-1, with 7 bases matching TRBD2. V trimming: 6 bases; J trimming: 10 bases; junction bases outside the gene matches: 21. CDR3 length equals 17 residues.

This clonotype was recorded many times. This chain connects TRBV12-3 or TRBV12-4 to TRBJ2-1; D uncertain. V dropped 6 bases and J dropped 6 bases, with 9 bases sitting between them. CDR3 length: 12 amino acids. The CDR3 bases are TGTGCCAGCAGACCGAGCGTCAATGAGCAGTTCTTC. Translated: CASRPSVNEQFF.

This chain joins TRBV7-2 and TRBJ2-7; TRBD2 might be the D (5 bases). The CDR3 contains 15 residues. CDR1 is SGHTA, CDR2 FQGNSA, per germline. The germline V and J ends were trimmed by 5 bases and 4 bases, with 18 bases remaining between them. The CDR3 sequence: CASSGRGPGGYEQYF. Here the CDR3 DNA reads TGTGCCAGCAGCGGGCGCGGACCCGGAGGATACGAGCAGTACTTC.

The chain links TRBV20-1 to TRBJ1-2; TRBD1 aligns across 7 bases. Per the germline V gene, CDR1 is DFQATT and CDR2 is SNEGSKA (reference sequence). Trimming took 0 bases from V and 7 from J; bases not matched to a gene: 14. The CDR3 totals 16 residues. CDR3 coding DNA: TGCAGTGCTAGAGATGGGAGGGGGCAGCGGGGTGGTGGCTACACCTTC. Protein: CSARDGRGQRGGGYTF.

The V call is TRBV28, the J call TRBJ1-3, with TRBD1 as a possible D gene (5 bases). Per the germline V gene, CDR1 is MDHEN and CDR2 is SYDVKM. The CDR3 runs 14 residues. The V gene lost 5 bases and the J gene lost 0 bases, with 8 bases spanning the gap. The CDR3 coding sequence is TGTGCCAGCAGTGGAGGGGTCTCTGGAAACACCATATATTTT. This encodes CASSGGVSGNTIYF. Full variable domain (missing parts from reference TRBV28 and TRBJ1-3): DVKVTQSSRYLVKRTGEKVFLECVQDMDHENMFWYRQDPGLGLRLIYFSYDVKMKEKGDIPEGYSVSREKKERFSLILESASTNQTSMYLCASSGGVSGNTIYFGEGSWLTVV.

The rearrangement uses TRBV6-2 or TRBV6-3 and TRBJ2-7; 10 bases line up with TRBD2. Unmatched junction bases numbered 8, after V lost 0 bases and J lost 3 bases. The CDR3 covers 17 residues. Germline assignment: CDR1 MNHEY and CDR2 SVGEGT. CDR3 nucleotide sequence: TGTGCCAGCAGTTACTCAGCTAGCGGGAGTTCTTTCTACGAGCAGTACTTC. Protein sequence: CASSYSASGSSFYEQYF.

In this sample, this clonotype turned up many times. The V call is TRBV15, the J call TRBJ2-5; 8 bases are a match to TRBD1. This CDR3 region has 15 residues. The V segment lost 3 bases and the J segment 2 bases; nucleotides outside the gene matches: 5. Germline V gene sequence: CDR1 LNHNV, CDR2 YYDKDF (reference sequence). The CDR3, as DNA: TGTGCCACCAGCAGGGAAAACAGGGGGCAAGAGACCCAGTACTTC. It codes for CATSRENRGQETQYF.

This clonotype was counted at least ten times. The chain links TRBV29-1 to TRBJ2-1; 7 bases are shared with TRBD1. The CDR3 is 13 residues long. J gave up 8 bases and V 4 bases, and 8 bases lay outside the gene matches. Germline CDR1 is SQVTM and CDR2 is ANQGSEA. The CDR3 DNA reads as TGCAGCGTTGGGCGCGACAGGGTCGATGAGCAGTTCTTC. Translating it yields CSVGRDRVDEQFF.

The V gene is TRBV11-1, the J gene TRBJ2-6; 8 bases fit TRBD2. V trimming: 2 bases; J trimming: 2 bases; junction bases outside the gene matches: 8. Germline V lookup: CDR1 SGHAT, CDR2 FQDESV (reference sequence). CDR3 length: 18 amino acids. CDR3 loop: CASSLSGGSSTGANVLTF. DNA of the CDR3: TGTGCCAGCAGCTTAAGCGGGGGCTCCAGCACTGGGGCCAACGTCCTGACTTTC.

This chain uses TRBV20-1 with TRBJ2-3; 9 nucleotides line up with TRBD2. CDR1 and CDR2 from the germline V gene are DFQATT and SNEGSKA (reference sequence). The CDR3 contains 12 residues. CDR3 residues: CSVAGEDHTQYF. The DNA for the CDR3 is TGCAGCGTAGCGGGAGAGGATCATACGCAGTATTTT.

This clonotype appeared many times. The chain recombines TRBV7-2 with TRBJ2-7; D is uncertain. Germline CDR1 is SGHTA and CDR2 is FQGNSA. This CDR3 has 16 amino acids. Trimming removed 2 bases at V and 5 bases at J, with 19 bases between. In DNA, the CDR3 is TGTGCCAGCAGCTTAAGAACCGGGCTACAAATCCACGAGCAGTACTTC. Translated, it gives CASSLRTGLQIHEQYF.

Regarding this clonotype: A much larger clone differs by one base, so this may be a read error. J is TRBJ2-1 and V is TRBV20-1, with D perhaps given as TRBD1 or TRBD2 (5 bases each). Trimming stripped 4 bases from V and 11 bases from J, with 15 bases between. CDR1 DFQATT and CDR2 SNEGSKA come from the germline V gene (reference sequence). This CDR3 is built from 12 residues. CDR3 nucleotide sequence: TGCAGTGCTACCGGGGCAATCGGTAAGCAGTTCTTC. Its translation: CSATGAIGKQFF.

This clonotype was observed many times. This rearrangement joins TRBV20-1 to TRBJ1-5; no firm D call. Trimming shortened V by 3 bases and J by 4 bases, and 10 bases separated the two germline ends. The CDR3 runs 13 residues. Germline CDR1 is DFQATT and CDR2 is SNEGSKA (reference sequence). DNA for the CDR3: TGCAGTGCTAGTTCGGGTCTGAATCAGCCCCAGCATTTT. Protein product: CSASSGLNQPQHF.

There are many counts of this clonotype. The CDR3: CASSYSWRRNTEAFF. The CDR3 nucleotides are TGTGCCAGCAGTTACTCTTGGCGTCGGAACACTGAAGCTTTCTTT. The V and J genes are TRBV6-5 and TRBJ1-1; D is uncertain. The CDR3 spans 15 residues. The V gene's germline CDR1 is MNHEY and CDR2 SVGAGI. V lost 0 bases, J lost 1 base, and 9 bases lay in between.

This clonotype has more than one count but fewer than ten. The rearrangement links TRBV7-2 to TRBJ2-7, with 7 bases matching TRBD2. The germline CDR1 and CDR2 sequences are SGHTA and FQGNSA. The CDR3 is 16 amino acids. Losses at the gene ends were 2 bases for V and 4 bases for J; bases not matched to a gene: 11. Here the CDR3 reads CASSLRGVGFPYEQYF. CDR3 in DNA: TGTGCCAGCAGCTTACGGGGGGTAGGGTTCCCTTACGAGCAGTACTTC.

This clonotype was seen repeatedly, ten times or more. The chain recombines TRBV20-1 with TRBJ2-7; weak D call: TRBD2 (5 bases). The CDR3 has 14 amino acids. Germline V gene sequence: CDR1 DFQATT, CDR2 SNEGSKA (reference sequence). V shed 6 bases and J shed 0 bases, with 15 bases lying between them. The CDR3 nucleotides are TGCAGTGCCCCCGGTAGTGGGAGCTCCTACGAGCAGTACTTC. Its protein is CSAPGSGSSYEQYF.

This clonotype was seen a handful of times. V usage is TRBV12-3 or TRBV12-4 and J usage is TRBJ1-2; 7 nucleotides match TRBD1. V was pared by 4 bases and J by 7 bases, with 3 bases of the junction left unmatched. The CDR3 loop spans 12 amino acids. The CDR3 sequence is CASSSQGSGYTF. The CDR3 DNA sequence: TGTGCCAGCAGTTCACAGGGGAGTGGCTACACCTTC.

This clonotype was detected only a few times. The J gene is TRBJ2-5, the V gene TRBV3-1; 9 bases match TRBD1. The CDR3 extends over 14 amino acids. Germline assignment: CDR1 LGHDT and CDR2 YNNKEL (reference sequence). With 1 base clipped from V and 9 bases from J, the junction kept 6 bases outside the gene matches. The CDR3 DNA sequence: TGTGCCAGCAGCCAAGCCCGGGGACAGGGAGCCCAGTACTTC. This codes for CASSQARGQGAQYF.

At least ten counts were recorded for this clonotype. The chain has TRBV4-2 and TRBJ1-2; maybe TRBD1 (6 bases). Deletions cut 4 bases from V and 7 bases from J, with 19 bases between. The CDR3 consists of 15 residues. Germline V gene sequence: CDR1 LGHNA, CDR2 YNFKEQ. This chain's CDR3 is CASSPPGGPGLGYTF. As DNA, the CDR3 is TGTGCCAGCAGCCCGCCGGGGGGGCCCGGTCTTGGCTACACCTTC.

This clonotype occurred many times. J is TRBJ2-5 and V is TRBV4-1, with D unclear. The V end lost 3 bases, the J end lost 3 bases, and 17 bases lay between the germline ends. Germline loops: CDR1 MGHRA, CDR2 YSYEKL. The CDR3 contains 16 residues. CDR3 sequence (DNA): TGCGCCAGCAGCCATGCTCGACTGAACGCAGAAGAGACCCAGTACTTC. It specifies CASSHARLNAEETQYF.